The 30 T cell receptor beta chains below all came from one sample that was sequenced in a study of cytomegalovirus exposure and HLA in healthy donors. In the PCR, 60 Vbeta and 13 Jbeta primers were used. Clones were read by immunoSEQ multiplex PCR, and TCRdb kept only the in-frame ones, dropping some. This sample yields 100,000 or so clones, of which 65% to 85% are seen a single time; roughly 5.7% belongs to the top ten. Material for sequencing was PBMCs. All receptors come from a male donor in good health and CMV-seronegative.

This clone was picked up one time. The chain is built from TRBV5-8 and TRBJ1-2; weak D call: TRBD1 (6 bases). Germline CDR1 and CDR2: SGHTS and YDEGEE. Trimming left V 7 bases short and J 0 bases short, with 19 bases between. This CDR3 has 16 residues. The CDR3 DNA reads TGTGCCAGCCACTTAGGTGGGACAATCACTAACTATGGCTACACCTTC. This sequence encodes CASHLGGTITNYGYTF.

This chain links TRBV6-6 with TRBJ1-6; D not certain. Trimming removed 4 bases at V and 10 bases at J, with 8 bases between. Germline-derived CDR1 and CDR2 are MNHNY and SVGAGI (reference sequence). This CDR3 region has 12 residues. CDR3 sequence (DNA): TGTGCCAGCAGTTCGACCAGGTCACCCCTCCACTTT. Protein sequence: CASSSTRSPLHF.

J is TRBJ2-2 and V is TRBV15; no clear D. Germline V gene sequence: CDR1 LNHNV, CDR2 YYDKDF (reference sequence). Deletions cut 1 base from V and 2 bases from J, with 8 bases between. The CDR3 consists of 15 residues. This CDR3 is CATSRAQLNTGELFF. The CDR3 DNA reads as TGTGCCACCAGCAGAGCACAGTTAAACACCGGGGAGCTGTTTTTT.

The V call is TRBV5-1, the J call TRBJ2-3; 8 bases agree with TRBD1. Per the germline V gene, CDR1 is SGHRS and CDR2 is YFSETQ. V lost 1 base and J lost 4; bases outside the gene matches: 2. The CDR3 extends over 14 amino acids. The CDR3 sequence: CASSLRQGSDTQYF. CDR3 bases: TGCGCCAGCAGCTTGAGACAGGGGTCAGATACGCAGTATTTT.

J is TRBJ1-4 and V is TRBV28; no clear D. Trimming stripped 6 bases from V and 1 base from J, with 9 bases between. Germline V gene lookup returns CDR1 MDHEN and CDR2 SYDVKM. The CDR3 runs to 14 residues. CDR3 in amino acids: CASSPRLTNEKLFF. The CDR3 bases are TGTGCCAGCAGCCCGAGGCTAACTAATGAAAAACTGTTTTTT.

This clone was seen once. The V and J genes are TRBV10-2 and TRBJ2-1, with D possibly TRBD1 on 5 matching bases. From germline, CDR1 is WSHSY and CDR2 SAAADI. This CDR3 spans 15 amino acids. The V end lost 6 bases, the J end lost 3 bases, and 15 bases lay between the germline ends. The CDR3 DNA reads as TGCGCCAGCAGGACAGACTTTTCCTACTACAATGAGCAGTTCTTC. Residues: CASRTDFSYYNEQFF.

V is TRBV6-1 and J is TRBJ2-3, with 9 nucleotides matching TRBD2. CDR1 is MNHNS and CDR2 is SASEGT in the germline V gene. After removal of 4 bases from V and 4 bases from J, the junction contained 18 bases not matched to a gene. The CDR3 sequence is 19 residues long. The CDR3 nucleotides read TGTGCCAGCAGTGTCTACCCGCCTCAGGGCGGGAGGGCCCCAGATACGCAGTATTTT. As protein: CASSVYPPQGGRAPDTQYF.

This rearrangement joins TRBV2 to TRBJ1-2; 8 nucleotides align to TRBD1. After removal of 7 bases from V and 6 bases from J, the junction contained 7 bases not matched to a gene. This CDR3 is 13 amino acids long. Germline V CDR1 and CDR2: SNHLY, FYNNEI. The CDR3 nucleotides read TGTGCCAGCATTCAGGACAGGGATCATGGCTACACCTTC. Protein sequence: CASIQDRDHGYTF.

V and J are TRBV19 and TRBJ1-1; D might be TRBD1 (6 bases). This CDR3 comprises 17 residues. Trimming shortened V by 6 bases and J by 4 bases, and 24 bases separated the two germline ends. Germline lookup yields CDR1 LNHDA and CDR2 SQIVND (reference sequence). The CDR3 DNA is TGTGCCAGTAGCGATACCTTTATAGGGGGACGAAGCACTGAAGCTTTCTTT. Translation: CASSDTFIGGRSTEAFF.

The CDR3 DNA is TGTGCCAGCAGCTTAGGGGCATCCCAGGAAAAACTGTTTTTT. This codes for CASSLGASQEKLFF. The rearrangement links TRBV7-9 to TRBJ1-4; D unclear. The CDR3 loop spans 14 amino acids. In germline, CDR1 is SEHNR, CDR2 FQNEAQ (reference sequence). The ends were cut back, 1 base at V and 8 bases at J, with 11 bases in the middle.

The chain uses TRBV29-1 and TRBJ1-1, with 10 bases matching TRBD1. Germline V gene sequence: CDR1 SQVTM, CDR2 ANQGSEA. The V and J ends lost 4 bases and 4 bases, in that order; junction bases with no gene match: 9. This CDR3 has 15 residues. CDR3 bases: TGCAGCGTTGGGGGACAGGGGACCTTGGGCACTGAAGCTTTCTTT. This translates into CSVGGQGTLGTEAFF. Full variable domain (outside the CDR3, taken from reference TRBV29-1 and TRBJ1-1): SAVISQKPSRDICQRGTSLTIQCQVDSQVTMMFWYRQQPGQSLTLIATANQGSEATYESGFVIDKFPISRPNLTFSTLTVSNMSPEDSSIYLCSVGGQGTLGTEAFFGQGTRLTVV.

The rearrangement links TRBV25-1 to TRBJ1-5; D uncertain. Deletions cut 6 bases from V and 5 bases from J, with 11 bases between. Germline loops: CDR1 MGHDK, CDR2 SYGVNS. This CDR3 has 13 amino acids. CDR3 region: CASSATVDQPQHF. The CDR3 coding sequence is TGTGCCAGCAGCGCAACAGTGGATCAGCCCCAGCATTTT.

The rearrangement joins TRBV27 to TRBJ2-5; a weak D match, TRBD2 (5 bases). V lost 3 bases and J 0 bases, leaving 11 bases between the germline ends. From germline, CDR1 is MNHEY and CDR2 SMNVEV (reference sequence). This CDR3 is built from 15 residues. In DNA form, the CDR3 reads TGTGCCAGCAGTTTTAATGGCGGGTACCAAGAGACCCAGTACTTC. Protein: CASSFNGGYQETQYF.

This clone was seen only a few times. The chain carries TRBV4-1 and TRBJ1-2; TRBD1 agrees at 10 bases. The V and J ends lost 2 bases and 3 bases, in that order; junction bases with no gene match: 9. In germline, CDR1 is MGHRA, CDR2 YSYEKL. There are 17 residues in the CDR3. In DNA, the CDR3 is TGCGCCAGCAGCCAACCGGGACAGGGGCTTCGGGACTATGGCTACACCTTC. It is translated as CASSQPGQGLRDYGYTF.

The rearrangement joins TRBV28 to TRBJ2-7, with TRBD1 matching 7 bases. The V segment lost 3 bases and the J segment 3 bases; nucleotides outside the gene matches: 2. This CDR3 spans 13 amino acids. Germline CDR1 MDHEN, CDR2 SYDVKM. CDR3 loop: CASSFGTVYEQYF. DNA for the CDR3: TGTGCCAGCAGTTTTGGGACAGTCTACGAGCAGTACTTC.

The V and J genes are TRBV2 and TRBJ2-1, with TRBD2 matching 7 bases. The length of the CDR3 is 14 residues. The germline CDR1 and CDR2 sequences are SNHLY and FYNNEI. J was trimmed by 4 bases and V by 9 bases; bases with no gene match: 9. The CDR3 nucleotides are TGTGCCAGAAGCGGGCTAGCGGCGTACAATGAGCAGTTCTTC. Its protein is CARSGLAAYNEQFF.

The chain combines TRBV30 with TRBJ2-2, with unresolved D. The CDR3 extends over 11 amino acids. V shed 0 bases and J shed 7 bases, with 3 bases lying between them. The germline V gene has CDR1 GTSNPN and CDR2 SVGIG (reference sequence). In nucleotides, the CDR3 is TGTGCCTGGAGTGTTAGCGGGGAGCTGTTTTTT. Its protein product is CAWSVSGELFF. The variable domain in full, completed from reference TRBV30 and TRBJ2-2, reads SQTIHQWPATLVQPVGSPLSLECTVEGTSNPNLYWYRQAAGRGLQLLFYSVGIGQISSEVPQNLSASRPQDRQFILSSKKLLLSDSGFYLCAWSVSGELFFGEGSRLTVL.

This chain uses TRBV28 with TRBJ1-5; no reliable D call. The ends were cut back, 11 bases at V and 5 bases at J, with 13 bases in the middle. The CDR3 contains 12 residues. Germline lookup yields CDR1 MDHEN and CDR2 SYDVKM. The CDR3 spells CASKEADQPQHF. CDR3 in DNA: TGTGCCTCTAAGGAGGCCGATCAGCCCCAGCATTTT. Drawing the rest from reference TRBV28 and TRBJ1-5, the complete variable domain is DVKVTQSSRYLVKRTGEKVFLECVQDMDHENMFWYRQDPGLGLRLIYFSYDVKMKEKGDIPEGYSVSREKKERFSLILESASTNQTSMYLCASKEADQPQHFGDGTRLSIL.

This rearrangement joins TRBV18 to TRBJ2-3; a possible D gene is TRBD2 (6 bases). V lost 3 bases and J 2 bases, leaving 12 bases between the germline ends. This CDR3 is 15 amino acids long. Germline V gene data show CDR1 as KGHSH and CDR2 as LQKENI. This CDR3 reads CASSPPGVSTDTQYF. The CDR3 nucleotides read TGTGCCAGCTCACCCCCGGGGGTTTCCACAGATACGCAGTATTTT.

This chain links TRBV4-1 with TRBJ1-1; D is uncertain. Germline loops: CDR1 MGHRA, CDR2 YSYEKL. V lost 4 bases and J 1 base, leaving 10 bases between the germline ends. CDR3 size: 14 residues. In DNA, the CDR3 is TGCGCCAGCAGCCCCCGACACACGAACACTGAAGCTTTCTTT. Encoded protein: CASSPRHTNTEAFF.

V is TRBV15 and J is TRBJ2-1; 13 positions match TRBD2. This CDR3 comprises 15 residues. J gave up 8 bases and V 3 bases, and 4 bases lay outside the gene matches. Germline CDR1 LNHNV, CDR2 YYDKDF (reference sequence). The CDR3, as DNA: TGTGCCACCAGCAGCCGGACTAGCGGGAGTCATGAGCAGTTCTTC. It yields the protein CATSSRTSGSHEQFF. The full variable domain, with the rest looked up from reference TRBV15 and TRBJ2-1, is DAMVIQNPRYQVTQFGKPVTLSCSQTLNHNVMYWYQQKSSQAPKLLFHYYDKDFNNEADTPDNFQSRRPNTSFCFLDIRSPGLGDTAMYLCATSSRTSGSHEQFFGPGTRLTVL.

The chain carries TRBV6-1 and TRBJ2-7; tentatively, D is TRBD2 (5 bases). The V end was cut by 1 base, the J end by 6 bases, with 16 bases between. From germline, CDR1 is MNHNS and CDR2 SASEGT. This CDR3 comprises 15 residues. The CDR3 nucleotides are TGTGCCAGCAGTGAAGTATCGTGGGAGAGGACCGAGCAGTACTTC. It is translated as CASSEVSWERTEQYF.

The chain carries TRBV6-5 and TRBJ2-7, with 9 bases lining up with TRBD1. V trimming: 6 bases; J trimming: 3 bases; junction bases outside the gene matches: 3. The germline gives CDR1 MNHEY, CDR2 SVGAGI. This CDR3 region has 13 residues. The CDR3 region has the DNA TGTGCCAGCAGCGGGACAGGGCGCTACGAGCAGTACTTC. This encodes CASSGTGRYEQYF.

The chain combines TRBV14 with TRBJ2-1; 10 bases align to TRBD2. Germline values: CDR1 SGHDN, CDR2 FVKESK. Trimming took 0 bases from V and 6 from J; bases not matched to a gene: 8. The CDR3 extends over 17 amino acids. The CDR3 DNA follows: TGTGCCAGCAGCCAAGAACAATGGCTAGCGGGAGTCAATGAGCAGTTCTTC. As protein: CASSQEQWLAGVNEQFF.

This chain joins TRBV7-8 and TRBJ1-3, with 9 bases lining up with TRBD1. Germline V lookup: CDR1 SGHVS, CDR2 FQNEAQ. This CDR3 is 16 amino acids long. Unmatched junction bases numbered 12, after V lost 5 bases and J lost 7 bases. CDR3 nucleotide sequence: TGTGCCAGCAGCGATACAGGGGGCGCTAACGGGAACACCATATATTTT. Amino acids: CASSDTGGANGNTIYF.

This clone came up a few times. This chain uses TRBV10-1 with TRBJ1-6, with D possibly TRBD1 on 5 matching bases. Germline CDR1 WNHNN, CDR2 SYGVQD (reference sequence). Trimming shortened V by 5 bases and J by 7 bases, and 12 bases separated the two germline ends. The CDR3 is 14 residues long. The CDR3 loop reads CASSLTVPNSPLHF. Here the CDR3 DNA reads TGCGCCAGCAGTCTGACAGTTCCAAATTCACCCCTCCACTTT.

The V call is TRBV18, the J call TRBJ1-1; TRBD1 might be the D (5 bases). The V and J ends lost 3 bases and 1 base respectively, with 12 bases between them. Germline CDR1 is KGHSH and CDR2 is LQKENI. This CDR3 is 15 amino acids long. The CDR3 region is CASSPMTAANTEAFF. Written as DNA, the CDR3 is TGTGCCAGCTCACCGATGACAGCCGCGAACACTGAAGCTTTCTTT.

This chain connects TRBV9 to TRBJ1-4; 8 nucleotides line up with TRBD1. In germline, CDR1 is SGDLS, CDR2 YYNGEE. V shed 3 bases, J shed 5 bases, and the junction held 6 bases outside the gene matches. CDR3 size: 15 residues. Here the CDR3 DNA reads TGTGCCAGCAGCGCCGACAGGGGTAAAAATGAAAAACTGTTTTTT. Its protein product is CASSADRGKNEKLFF.

This chain joins TRBV7-9 and TRBJ2-6; D might be TRBD2 (5 bases). Germline CDR1 and CDR2: SEHNR and FQNEAQ (reference sequence). The CDR3 contains 19 residues. Trimming stripped 2 bases from V and 1 base from J, with 18 bases between. The CDR3 sequence is CASSLIRVTRFSGANVLTF. CDR3 in DNA: TGTGCCAGCAGCTTAATTCGGGTAACTAGATTTTCTGGGGCCAACGTCCTGACTTTC.

This clone was seen only a few times. This chain connects TRBV29-1 to TRBJ1-2; TRBD1 is a possible D gene (6 bases). V gave up 6 bases and J gave up 2 bases, with 13 bases separating them. The CDR3 is 13 amino acids. Germline values: CDR1 SQVTM, CDR2 ANQGSEA. The CDR3 is CSVAGDANYGYTF. The CDR3 coding sequence is TGCAGCGTCGCAGGGGACGCCAACTATGGCTACACCTTC.